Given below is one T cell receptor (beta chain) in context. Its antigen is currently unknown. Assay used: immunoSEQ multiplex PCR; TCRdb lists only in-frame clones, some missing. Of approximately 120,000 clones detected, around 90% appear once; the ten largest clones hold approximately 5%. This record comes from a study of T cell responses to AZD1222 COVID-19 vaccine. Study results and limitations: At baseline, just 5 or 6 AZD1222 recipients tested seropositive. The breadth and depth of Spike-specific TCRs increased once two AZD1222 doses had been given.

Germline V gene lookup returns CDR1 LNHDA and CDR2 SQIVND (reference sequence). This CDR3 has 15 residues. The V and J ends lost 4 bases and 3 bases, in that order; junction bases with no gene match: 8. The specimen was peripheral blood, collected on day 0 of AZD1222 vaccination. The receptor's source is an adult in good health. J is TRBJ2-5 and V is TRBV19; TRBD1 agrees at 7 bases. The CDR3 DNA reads TGTGCCAGTAGTAGGGGACAGACAGAAGAAGAGACCCAGTACTTC. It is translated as CASSRGQTEEETQYF. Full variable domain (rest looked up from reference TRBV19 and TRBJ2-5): DGGITQSPKYLFRKEGQNVTLSCEQNLNHDAMYWYRQDPGQGLRLIYYSQIVNDFQKGDIAEGYSVSREKKESFPLTVTSAQKNPTAFYLCASSRGQTEEETQYFGPGTRLLVL.